The T cell receptor (beta chain) described here comes from a study of T cells after posttransplantation cyclophosphamide. Overall study results and limits: Donor CD8+ memory clones often dominated recipient blood repertoires at later times.

The related graft donor's blood sample was taken on the day of bone marrow donation. Clones were sequenced by immunoSEQ multiplex PCR, and TCRdb holds only the in-frame ones, with some missing. The repertoire consists of more than 30,000 clones, none detected only once. This clone was seen ten or more times. Its antigen is not known. Sequencing was performed on PBMCs. The source of this sequence is a girl aged 5 to 17 in good health, CMV-negative, and a related stem cell transplant donor.

DNA for the CDR3: TGTGCCAGCACCGGCGGACAGGCTAGCAATCAGCCCCAGCATTTT. Its protein product is CASTGGQASNQPQHF. The V call is TRBV2, the J call TRBJ1-5; 7 bases are shared with TRBD1. V was clipped by 7 bases and J by 0 bases; unmatched bases: 6. The CDR3 totals 15 residues. Germline V lookup: CDR1 SNHLY, CDR2 FYNNEI.